Listed below are T cell receptor beta chains from one sample, sequenced in a study of beta chain features in type 1 diabetes. Data came from immunoSEQ multiplex PCR; TCRdb stores just in-frame clones and leaves some out. Of roughly 730,000 clones detected, roughly 13% appear once; the ten largest clones hold approximately 0.02%. Specimen: naive CD4+ T cells from blood. These receptors all come from a man younger than 30 with type 1 diabetes. The CDR3 runs from the conserved cysteine through the conserved F or W. D genes are given only for firm matches. The size of a clone is reported for some rows only, either as once, few or many, or as a class for expanded clones.

D	V	J	size	DNA	CDR3
.	TRBV30	TRBJ2-3	few	TGTGCCTGGAGTCCCTGGGGGGCTAGGGGCGCAGATACGCAGTATTTT	CAWSPWGARGADTQYF
.	TRBV6-6	TRBJ1-5	.	TGTGCCAGCAACCCGGTGGGGGGCCGACAGCCCCAGCATTTT	CASNPVGGRQPQHF
.	TRBV11-3	TRBJ2-4	.	TGTGCCAGCAGCTTAGACAGGGATCAAAACATTCAGTACTTC	CASSLDRDQNIQYF
TRBD1	TRBV30	TRBJ1-1	few	TGTGCCTGGAGTGTACAAGGATTGGGGACAGGGTACACTGAAGCTTTCTTT	CAWSVQGLGTGYTEAFF
TRBD1	TRBV27	TRBJ1-2	few	TGTGCCAGCAGTTTAAAGACAGGGGTATTTAAGTCGGGCTACACCTTC	CASSLKTGVFKSGYTF
.	TRBV4-1	TRBJ2-1	.	TGCGCCAGCAGCCAAGAAGGGTTTCGTTACAATGAGCAGTTCTTC	CASSQEGFRYNEQFF
TRBD2	TRBV9	TRBJ2-5	.	TGTGCCAGCAGCCGTGCCCTATTAGCGGGGGCCGGGGGAGAGACCCAGTACTTC	CASSRALLAGAGGETQYF
.	TRBV28	TRBJ1-1	few	TGTGCCAGCAGTTCACCAGTGAACACTGAAGCTTTCTTT	CASSSPVNTEAFF
.	TRBV6-6	TRBJ2-7	.	TGTGCCAGCAGTGAATCCTACGAGCAGTACTTC	CASSESYEQYF
.	TRBV7-9	TRBJ2-3	.	TGTGCCAGCAGCCCCCCCGGCGGGTACACGGGTACGCAGTATTTT	CASSPPGGYTGTQYF
.	TRBV11-3	TRBJ1-1	few	TGTGCCAGCAGTTACAGCATGAACACTGAAGCTTTCTTT	CASSYSMNTEAFF
TRBD1	TRBV9	TRBJ2-5	.	TGTGCCAGCAGCGTAGGTTCAGGGGGCTGGTCTGAGACCCAGTACTTC	CASSVGSGGWSETQYF
.	TRBV10-3	TRBJ2-5	.	TGTGCCATCAGTGACGGGCAGATCCAAGAGACCCAGTACTTC	CAISDGQIQETQYF
TRBD1	TRBV5-6	TRBJ1-4	few	TGTGCCAGCAGCTTGCGGGGGACAGGGTCTGAAAAACTGTTTTTT	CASSLRGTGSEKLFF
.	TRBV5-1	TRBJ2-1	.	TGCGCCAGCAGCGCCCAAGACTACAATGAGCAGTTCTTC	CASSAQDYNEQFF
.	TRBV29-1	TRBJ2-7	.	TGCAGCGTTGTACGGGGGAGCTCCTACGAGCAGTACTTC	CSVVRGSSYEQYF
.	TRBV4-1	TRBJ1-2	.	TGCGCCAGCAGCTACGAGGGTGTCTATGGCTACACCTTC	CASSYEGVYGYTF
.	TRBV7-9	TRBJ2-5	.	TGTGCCAGCACCTCGGGGCAGGGCTGGGAGACCCAGTACTTC	CASTSGQGWETQYF
.	TRBV29-1	TRBJ1-3	few	TGCAGCGTTGAGTCAGGGGATGGTGGAAACACCATATATTTT	CSVESGDGGNTIYF
TRBD1	TRBV4-1	TRBJ1-1	few	TGCGCCAGCAGCCAGGGACAGGGGGCAGACACTGAAGCTTTCTTT	CASSQGQGADTEAFF
.	TRBV7-2	TRBJ2-5	few	TGTGCCAGCAGCGTCCTGAGACAAGAGACCCAGTACTTC	CASSVLRQETQYF
.	TRBV15	TRBJ1-5	few	TGTGCCACCAGCAGGGGAAAAGGGGCCGGCAATCAGCCCCAGCATTTT	CATSRGKGAGNQPQHF